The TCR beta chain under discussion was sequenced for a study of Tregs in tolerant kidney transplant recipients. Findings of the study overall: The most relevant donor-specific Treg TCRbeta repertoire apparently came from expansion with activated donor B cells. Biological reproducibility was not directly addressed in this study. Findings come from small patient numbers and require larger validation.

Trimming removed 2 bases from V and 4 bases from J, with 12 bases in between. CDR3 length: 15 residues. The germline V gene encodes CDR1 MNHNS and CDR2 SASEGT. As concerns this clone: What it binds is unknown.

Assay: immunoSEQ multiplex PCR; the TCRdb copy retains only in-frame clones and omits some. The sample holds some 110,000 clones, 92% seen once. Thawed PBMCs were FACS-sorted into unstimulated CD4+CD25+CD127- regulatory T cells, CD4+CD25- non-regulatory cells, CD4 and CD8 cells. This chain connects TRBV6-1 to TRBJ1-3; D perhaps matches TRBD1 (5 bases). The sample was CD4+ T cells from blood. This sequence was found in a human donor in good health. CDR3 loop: CASSERGRVGNTIYF. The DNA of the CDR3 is TGTGCCAGCAGTGAAAGGGGCAGGGTCGGAAACACCATATATTTT.